The 12 T cell receptor beta chains given below trace back to one sample, sequenced in a study of OX40 agonist ivuxolimab in advanced cancers. Only in-frame clones appear in the TCRdb table, and some are missing; sequencing was by immunoSEQ multiplex PCR. The repertoire holds around 25,000 clones, with about 85% as singletons. Sample: CD4+ or CD8+ T cells sorted from blood, taken in a trial of the OX40 agonist ivuxolimab. The receptors here all came from an adult with an advanced solid tumor such as melanoma, head and neck, liver or kidney cancer.

This chain connects TRBV19 to TRBJ1-5; 7 nucleotides line up with TRBD1. This CDR3 is 15 amino acids long. Germline CDR1 and CDR2: LNHDA and SQIVND (reference sequence). V shed 4 bases, J shed 1 base, and the junction held 4 bases outside the gene matches. The CDR3 loop reads CASSNGQASNQPQHF. The CDR3, as DNA: TGTGCCAGTAGTAACGGACAGGCGAGCAATCAGCCCCAGCATTTT.

This clone was seen only a few times. The rearrangement uses TRBV25-1 and TRBJ2-1; 8 positions match TRBD2. The germline V gene has CDR1 MGHDK and CDR2 SYGVNS. The CDR3 consists of 12 residues. The junction had 2 bases not matched to a gene; V was cut back by 5 bases and J by 8 bases. Written as DNA, the CDR3 is TGTGCCAGCAGTCCTAGCGGGTATGAGCAGTTCTTC. Translated, it gives CASSPSGYEQFF.

J is TRBJ2-3 and V is TRBV14; D is ambiguous. V dropped 5 bases and J dropped 8 bases, with 14 bases sitting between them. This CDR3 region has 13 residues. Germline loops: CDR1 SGHDN, CDR2 FVKESK. DNA of the CDR3: TGTGCCAGCAGCTATTATGGTGGGGTTACGCAGTATTTT. It encodes CASSYYGGVTQYF.

The chain recombines TRBV7-2 with TRBJ2-3, with no clear D. The germline CDR1 and CDR2 sequences are SGHTA and FQGNSA. The CDR3 is 17 residues long. Trimming pared 1 base from V and 1 base from J, leaving 15 bases between. The CDR3 here is CASSLVTSVLGTDTQYF. The CDR3 nucleotides read TGTGCCAGCAGCTTAGTGACGAGCGTTCTGGGCACAGATACGCAGTATTTT. The full variable domain, with the rest looked up from reference TRBV7-2 and TRBJ2-3, is GAGVSQSPSNKVTEKGKDVELRCDPISGHTALYWYRQSLGQGLEFLIYFQGNSAPDKSGLPSDRFSAERTGGSVSTLTIQRTQQEDSAVYLCASSLVTSVLGTDTQYFGPGTRLTVL.

This chain joins TRBV6-5 and TRBJ1-2; D is possibly TRBD1 (6 bases). This CDR3 spans 12 amino acids. Germline lookup yields CDR1 MNHEY and CDR2 SVGAGI. V lost 4 bases to trimming and J lost 8 bases, with 11 bases between them. DNA of the CDR3: TGTGCCAGCAGTTCCCGACAGGCGGGCTACACCTTC. This translates into CASSSRQAGYTF.

The chain couples TRBV7-2 to TRBJ2-7; TRBD1 agrees at 7 bases. Germline CDR1 is SGHTA and CDR2 is FQGNSA. J was trimmed by 3 bases and V by 2 bases; bases with no gene match: 1. The CDR3 loop spans 13 amino acids. The DNA of the CDR3 is TGTGCCAGCAGCTTACGACAGGGCTACGAGCAGTACTTC. Its translation: CASSLRQGYEQYF.

This chain joins TRBV9 and TRBJ2-2; 9 bases match TRBD2. CDR1 is SGDLS and CDR2 is YYNGEE in the germline V gene. There are 17 residues in the CDR3. Losses at the gene ends were 1 base for V and 6 bases for J; bases not matched to a gene: 10. The CDR3 sequence: CASSVSTGGGRAGELFF. In DNA form, the CDR3 reads TGTGCCAGCAGCGTATCAACGGGTGGCGGGAGGGCCGGGGAGCTGTTTTTT.

V is TRBV18 and J is TRBJ1-5; D might be TRBD1 (5 bases). This CDR3 spans 13 amino acids. Germline V gene data show CDR1 as KGHSH and CDR2 as LQKENI. Trimming removed 2 bases at V and 5 bases at J, with 7 bases between. The CDR3 sequence: CASSPGGDQPQHF. CDR3 DNA sequence: TGTGCCAGCTCACCAGGGGGGGATCAGCCCCAGCATTTT. Together with reference TRBV18 and TRBJ1-5, the CDR3 gives the full variable domain: NAGVMQNPRHLVRRRGQEARLRCSPMKGHSHVYWYRQLPEEGLKFMVYLQKENIIDESGMPKERFSAEFPKEGPSILRIQQVVRGDSAAYFCASSPGGDQPQHFGDGTRLSIL.

This CDR3 reads CASSPSRDRGAGNTIYF. The CDR3 DNA sequence: TGTGCCAGCTCACCATCCCGGGACAGGGGAGCTGGAAACACCATATATTTT. The chain is built from TRBV18 and TRBJ1-3; 10 positions match TRBD1. CDR1 KGHSH and CDR2 LQKENI come from the germline V gene. The CDR3 totals 17 residues. V was pared by 2 bases and J by 2 bases, with 6 bases of the junction left unmatched.

This CDR3 reads CASSRGSGDEQYF. In DNA, the CDR3 is TGCGCCAGCAGCAGGGGGTCGGGTGACGAGCAGTACTTC. The chain employs TRBV4-3 and TRBJ2-7; a weak D match, TRBD1 (6 bases). V was shortened by 5 bases and J by 5 bases, with 13 bases between the two germline ends. This CDR3 contains 13 residues. Germline loops: CDR1 LGHNA, CDR2 YSLEER.

This clone was detected only once. The V gene is TRBV5-4, the J gene TRBJ2-3, with D perhaps TRBD2 (5 bases). This CDR3 region has 12 residues. From germline, CDR1 is SGHNT and CDR2 YYREEE (reference sequence). Deletions cut 2 bases from V and 9 bases from J, with 10 bases between. This CDR3 is CASSLAEDTQYF. CDR3 DNA sequence: TGTGCCAGCAGCTTAGCGGAAGACACGCAGTATTTT.

The gene calls are TRBV30 and TRBJ2-2, with TRBD1 identical over 8 bases. Trimming at V came to 3 bases and at J to 7 bases, leaving 4 bases not matched to a gene. Germline assignment: CDR1 GTSNPN and CDR2 SVGIG (reference sequence). The CDR3 spans 13 residues. The CDR3 loop reads CAWRTGVGGELFF. The CDR3 DNA is TGTGCCTGGAGGACAGGGGTGGGCGGGGAGCTGTTTTTT.